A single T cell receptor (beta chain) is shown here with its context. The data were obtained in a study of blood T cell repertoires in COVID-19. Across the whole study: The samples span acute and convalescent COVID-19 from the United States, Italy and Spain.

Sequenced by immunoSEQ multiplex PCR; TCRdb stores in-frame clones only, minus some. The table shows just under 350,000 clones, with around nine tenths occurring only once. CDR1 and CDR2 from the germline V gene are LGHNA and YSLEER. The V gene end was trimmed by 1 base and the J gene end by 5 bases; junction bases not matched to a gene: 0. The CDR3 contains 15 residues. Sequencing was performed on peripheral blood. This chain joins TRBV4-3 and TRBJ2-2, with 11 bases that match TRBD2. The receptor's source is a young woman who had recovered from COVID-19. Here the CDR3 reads CASSQGLAGTGELFF. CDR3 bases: TGCGCCAGCAGCCAAGGACTAGCGGGAACCGGGGAGCTGTTTTTT.